A single sample is the source of the 9 T cell receptor beta chains below, sequenced in a study of neurological immune-mediated disorders. TCRdb fed the 5' RACE reads into MiXCR, producing one record per CDR3 protein. In the table there are some 38,000 distinct CDR3 sequences, roughly 4.8% of which are singletons. The sequencing sample was made of CD4+ T cells from blood. These receptor sequences come from a man aged 18-30 years in good health.

In this sample, this clonotype turned up many times. V is TRBV6-5 and J is TRBJ1-6, with D unresolved. Trimming removed 2 bases at V and 7 bases at J, with 12 bases between. Per germline, CDR1 MNHEY and CDR2 SVGAGI. The CDR3 runs 15 residues. The CDR3 DNA sequence: TGTGCCAGCAGTTACGGACGGCATGGGAATTCACCCCTCCACTTT. It yields the protein CASSYGRHGNSPLHF.

To note about this clonotype: This sequence may be a read error, since a much larger clone differs from it by one base. This sequence joins TRBV5-1 and TRBJ1-1; no clear D. The germline CDR1 and CDR2 sequences are SGHRS and YFSETQ. The CDR3 loop spans 14 amino acids. In DNA form, the CDR3 reads TGCTCCAGCAGCTTGCAAGCATCGAACACTGAAGCTTTCTTT. The encoded protein is CSSSLQASNTEAFF. The variable domain in full, completed from reference TRBV5-1 and TRBJ1-1, reads KAGVTQTPRYLIKTRGQQVTLSCSPISGHRSVSWYQQTPGQGLQFLFEYFSETQRNKGNFPGRFSGRQFSNSRSEMNVSTLELGDSALYLCSSSLQASNTEAFFGQGTRLTVV.

This clonotype was seen repeatedly, ten times or more. The V call is TRBV5-5, the J call TRBJ1-1, with D hard to call. The CDR3 has 15 amino acids. Trimming shortened V by 4 bases and J by 0 bases, and 13 bases separated the two germline ends. CDR1 and CDR2 (germline): SGHKS, YYEKEE (reference sequence). The CDR3 is CASSDGRVMNTEAFF. CDR3 DNA: TGTGCCAGCAGCGATGGAAGGGTTATGAACACTGAAGCTTTCTTT.

This clonotype was observed many times. The J gene is TRBJ2-3, the V gene TRBV29-1; D unclear. The germline V gene encodes CDR1 SQVTM and CDR2 ANQGSEA. Trimming removed 3 bases at V and 7 bases at J, with 11 bases between. CDR3 size: 12 residues. The CDR3 spells CSVDPSLNTQYF. The DNA of the CDR3 is TGCAGCGTTGATCCCAGTTTGAATACGCAGTATTTT.

The table lists this clonotype with a few counts. The gene calls are TRBV20-1 and TRBJ1-2; tentatively, D is TRBD1 (5 bases). The CDR3 length is 15 residues. CDR1 DFQATT and CDR2 SNEGSKA come from the germline V gene (reference sequence). The V and J ends lost 0 bases and 4 bases respectively, with 15 bases between them. CDR3: CSARDRRGTFYGYTF. CDR3 sequence (DNA): TGCAGTGCTAGAGATAGGAGGGGCACCTTCTATGGCTACACCTTC.

This clonotype was detected ten times or more. The J gene is TRBJ1-1, the V gene TRBV5-1, with TRBD1 matching over 7 bases. Germline assignment: CDR1 SGHRS and CDR2 YFSETQ. The junction had 8 bases not matched to a gene; V was cut back by 4 bases and J by 8 bases. This CDR3 is 13 amino acids long. The CDR3 sequence is CASSPLTGDEAFF. The DNA of the CDR3 is TGCGCCAGCAGCCCCTTAACAGGGGACGAAGCTTTCTTT. The variable domain in full, with the rest retrieved from reference TRBV5-1 and TRBJ1-1, is KAGVTQTPRYLIKTRGQQVTLSCSPISGHRSVSWYQQTPGQGLQFLFEYFSETQRNKGNFPGRFSGRQFSNSRSEMNVSTLELGDSALYLCASSPLTGDEAFFGQGTRLTVV.

This clonotype was picked up many times. The chain carries TRBV20-1 and TRBJ2-3; D assignment may be TRBD1 or TRBD2 (6 bases each). Germline V gene lookup returns CDR1 DFQATT and CDR2 SNEGSKA (reference sequence). The CDR3 sequence is 14 residues long. V lost 4 bases, J lost 3 bases, and 14 bases lay in between. The DNA for the CDR3 is TGCAGTGCTATTTGGGGGGCGCGGACAGATACGCAGTATTTT. Residues: CSAIWGARTDTQYF.

By its share, this clonotype is medium-sized (0.01 to 0.1%). The chain is built from TRBV11-2 and TRBJ2-3; D is undetermined. V was shortened by 2 bases and J by 6 bases, with 6 bases between the two germline ends. Per the germline V gene, CDR1 is SGHAT and CDR2 is FQNNGV. CDR3 length: 12 amino acids. CDR3 amino acids: CASSLNADTQYF. The CDR3 nucleotides are TGTGCCAGCAGCTTAAATGCGGATACGCAGTATTTT.

Ten or more counts support this clonotype. This chain connects TRBV2 to TRBJ1-1; possible D gene TRBD1, 5 bases. Germline values: CDR1 SNHLY, CDR2 FYNNEI. The length of the CDR3 is 14 residues. V was cut by 7 bases and J by 10 bases, with 22 bases left in between. In nucleotides, the CDR3 is TGTGCCAGCATCGAATCGGACAACGGGGGAGTAGCTTTCTTT. Protein: CASIESDNGGVAFF.